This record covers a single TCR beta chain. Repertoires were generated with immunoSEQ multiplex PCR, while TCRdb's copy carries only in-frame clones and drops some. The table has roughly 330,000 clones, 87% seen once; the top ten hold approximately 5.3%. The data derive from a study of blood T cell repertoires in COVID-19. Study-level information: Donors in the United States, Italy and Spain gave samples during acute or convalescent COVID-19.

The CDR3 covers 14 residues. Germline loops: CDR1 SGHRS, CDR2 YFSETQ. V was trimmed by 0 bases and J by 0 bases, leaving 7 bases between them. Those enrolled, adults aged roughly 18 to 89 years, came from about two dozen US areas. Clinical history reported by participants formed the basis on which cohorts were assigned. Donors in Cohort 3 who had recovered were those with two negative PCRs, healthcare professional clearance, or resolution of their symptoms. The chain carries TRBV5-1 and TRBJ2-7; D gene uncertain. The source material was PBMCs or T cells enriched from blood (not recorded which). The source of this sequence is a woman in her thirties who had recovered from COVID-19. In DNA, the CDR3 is TGCGCCAGCAGCTTGGACAGCAACTCCTACGAGCAGTACTTC. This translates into CASSLDSNSYEQYF.